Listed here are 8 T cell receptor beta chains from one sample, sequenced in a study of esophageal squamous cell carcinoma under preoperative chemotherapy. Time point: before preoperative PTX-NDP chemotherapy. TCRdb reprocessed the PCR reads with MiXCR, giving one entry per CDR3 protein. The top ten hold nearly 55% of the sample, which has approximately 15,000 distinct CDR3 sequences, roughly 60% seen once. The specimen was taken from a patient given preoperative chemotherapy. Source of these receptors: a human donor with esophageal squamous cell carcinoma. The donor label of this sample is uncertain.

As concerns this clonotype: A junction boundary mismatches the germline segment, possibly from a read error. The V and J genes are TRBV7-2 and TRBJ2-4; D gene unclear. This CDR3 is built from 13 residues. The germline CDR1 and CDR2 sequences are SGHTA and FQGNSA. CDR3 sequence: CARGLWAEDTQYF. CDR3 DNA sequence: TGTGCCAGGGGGTTGTGGGCCGAAGACACGCAGTATTTC. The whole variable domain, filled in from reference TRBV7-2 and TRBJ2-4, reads GAGVSQSPSNKVTEKGKDVELRCDPISGHTALYWYRQSLGQGLEFLIYFQGNSAPDKSGLPSDRFSAERTGGSVSTLTIQRTQQEDSAVYLCARGLWAEDTQYFGAGTRLSVL.

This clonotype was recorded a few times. The CDR3 sequence is CSARDPLYNTGELFF. The DNA for the CDR3 is TGCAGTGCTAGAGATCCCCTTTATAACACCGGGGAGCTGTTTTTT. V and J are TRBV20-1 and TRBJ2-2, with D unresolved. Germline values: CDR1 DFQATT, CDR2 SNEGSKA (reference sequence). The CDR3 extends over 15 amino acids. Trimming stripped 0 bases from V and 2 bases from J, with 10 bases between.

CDR3 amino acids: CASSRKRGGAKDTQYF. CDR3 nucleotides: TGTGCCAGCAGTCGCAAGCGGGGGGGCGCCAAAGACACGCAGTACTTC. The chain has TRBV6-1 and TRBJ2-4; the match to TRBD2 covers 10 bases. J was trimmed by 13 bases and V by 5 bases; bases with no gene match: 17. CDR1 and CDR2 from the germline V gene are MNHNS and SASEGT. The CDR3 is 16 amino acids.

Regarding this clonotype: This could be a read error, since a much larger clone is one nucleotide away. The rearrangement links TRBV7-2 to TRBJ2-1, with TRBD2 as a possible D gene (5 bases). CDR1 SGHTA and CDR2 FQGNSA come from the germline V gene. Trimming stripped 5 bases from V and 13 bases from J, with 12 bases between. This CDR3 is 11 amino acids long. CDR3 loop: CASSPEETQFF. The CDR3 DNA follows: TGTGCCAGCAGCCCGGAGGAGACCCAGTTCTTC. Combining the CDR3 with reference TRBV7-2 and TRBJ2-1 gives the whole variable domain GAGVSQSPSNKVTEKGKDVELRCDPISGHTALYWYRQSLGQGLEFLIYFQGNSAPDKSGLPSDRFSAERTGGSVSTLTIQRTQQEDSAVYLCASSPEETQFFGPGTRLTVL.

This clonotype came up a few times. The CDR3 spells CASSQETGSGANVLTF. CDR3 DNA sequence: TGCGCCAGCAGCCAAGAGACAGGGTCTGGGGCCAACGTCCTGACTTTC. The V gene is TRBV4-3, the J gene TRBJ2-6, with 7 nucleotides matching TRBD1. Germline V gene sequence: CDR1 LGHNA, CDR2 YSLEER. This CDR3 has 16 residues. J was trimmed by 1 base and V by 0 bases; bases with no gene match: 0.

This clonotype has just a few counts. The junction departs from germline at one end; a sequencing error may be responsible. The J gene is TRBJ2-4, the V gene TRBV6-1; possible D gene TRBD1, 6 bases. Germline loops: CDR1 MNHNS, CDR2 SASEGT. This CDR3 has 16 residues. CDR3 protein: CASSEGGQGAKDTQYF. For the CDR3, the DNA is TGTGCCAGCAGTGAAGGGGGGCAGGGAGCCAAAGATACTCAGTATTTC.

CDR3 loop: CAAGDYGSYEQYF. Written as DNA, the CDR3 is TGTGCCGCAGGAGACTACGGCTCCTACGAGCAGTACTTC. This chain uses TRBV6-1 with TRBJ2-1, with D tentatively TRBD2 (5 bases). The J call is uncertain, as TRBJ2-7 better fits the DNA end. In germline, CDR1 is MNHNS, CDR2 SASEGT. The CDR3 length is 13 residues.

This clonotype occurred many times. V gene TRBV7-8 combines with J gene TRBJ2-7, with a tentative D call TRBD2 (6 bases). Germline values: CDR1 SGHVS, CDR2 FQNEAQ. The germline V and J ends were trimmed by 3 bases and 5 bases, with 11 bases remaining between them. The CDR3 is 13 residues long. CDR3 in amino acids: CASSLGGVNEQYF. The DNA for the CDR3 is TGTGCCAGCAGCTTGGGGGGAGTCAACGAGCAGTACTTC.